This entry concerns a single TCR beta chain. This entry belongs to a study of T cell changes during pregnancy in multiple sclerosis. The CDR3 is made up of 14 amino acids. CDR1 and CDR2 (germline): SNHLY, FYNNEI. The V end was cut by 5 bases, the J end by 5 bases, with 13 bases between. The protocol was immunoSEQ multiplex PCR, while the TCRdb copy is restricted to in-frame clones and leaves out a portion. The table shows 65,000 to 80,000 clones, with approximately 92% occurring only once. V usage is TRBV2 and J usage is TRBJ2-1, with D hard to call. The receptor was isolated from a female donor with multiple sclerosis, enrolled in a pregnancy study. Sequenced material: peripheral blood, taken in the first trimester of pregnancy. As DNA, the CDR3 is TGTGCCAGCAGTCACCAAACTAAGCACAATGAGCAGTTCTTC. Translating gives CASSHQTKHNEQFF.